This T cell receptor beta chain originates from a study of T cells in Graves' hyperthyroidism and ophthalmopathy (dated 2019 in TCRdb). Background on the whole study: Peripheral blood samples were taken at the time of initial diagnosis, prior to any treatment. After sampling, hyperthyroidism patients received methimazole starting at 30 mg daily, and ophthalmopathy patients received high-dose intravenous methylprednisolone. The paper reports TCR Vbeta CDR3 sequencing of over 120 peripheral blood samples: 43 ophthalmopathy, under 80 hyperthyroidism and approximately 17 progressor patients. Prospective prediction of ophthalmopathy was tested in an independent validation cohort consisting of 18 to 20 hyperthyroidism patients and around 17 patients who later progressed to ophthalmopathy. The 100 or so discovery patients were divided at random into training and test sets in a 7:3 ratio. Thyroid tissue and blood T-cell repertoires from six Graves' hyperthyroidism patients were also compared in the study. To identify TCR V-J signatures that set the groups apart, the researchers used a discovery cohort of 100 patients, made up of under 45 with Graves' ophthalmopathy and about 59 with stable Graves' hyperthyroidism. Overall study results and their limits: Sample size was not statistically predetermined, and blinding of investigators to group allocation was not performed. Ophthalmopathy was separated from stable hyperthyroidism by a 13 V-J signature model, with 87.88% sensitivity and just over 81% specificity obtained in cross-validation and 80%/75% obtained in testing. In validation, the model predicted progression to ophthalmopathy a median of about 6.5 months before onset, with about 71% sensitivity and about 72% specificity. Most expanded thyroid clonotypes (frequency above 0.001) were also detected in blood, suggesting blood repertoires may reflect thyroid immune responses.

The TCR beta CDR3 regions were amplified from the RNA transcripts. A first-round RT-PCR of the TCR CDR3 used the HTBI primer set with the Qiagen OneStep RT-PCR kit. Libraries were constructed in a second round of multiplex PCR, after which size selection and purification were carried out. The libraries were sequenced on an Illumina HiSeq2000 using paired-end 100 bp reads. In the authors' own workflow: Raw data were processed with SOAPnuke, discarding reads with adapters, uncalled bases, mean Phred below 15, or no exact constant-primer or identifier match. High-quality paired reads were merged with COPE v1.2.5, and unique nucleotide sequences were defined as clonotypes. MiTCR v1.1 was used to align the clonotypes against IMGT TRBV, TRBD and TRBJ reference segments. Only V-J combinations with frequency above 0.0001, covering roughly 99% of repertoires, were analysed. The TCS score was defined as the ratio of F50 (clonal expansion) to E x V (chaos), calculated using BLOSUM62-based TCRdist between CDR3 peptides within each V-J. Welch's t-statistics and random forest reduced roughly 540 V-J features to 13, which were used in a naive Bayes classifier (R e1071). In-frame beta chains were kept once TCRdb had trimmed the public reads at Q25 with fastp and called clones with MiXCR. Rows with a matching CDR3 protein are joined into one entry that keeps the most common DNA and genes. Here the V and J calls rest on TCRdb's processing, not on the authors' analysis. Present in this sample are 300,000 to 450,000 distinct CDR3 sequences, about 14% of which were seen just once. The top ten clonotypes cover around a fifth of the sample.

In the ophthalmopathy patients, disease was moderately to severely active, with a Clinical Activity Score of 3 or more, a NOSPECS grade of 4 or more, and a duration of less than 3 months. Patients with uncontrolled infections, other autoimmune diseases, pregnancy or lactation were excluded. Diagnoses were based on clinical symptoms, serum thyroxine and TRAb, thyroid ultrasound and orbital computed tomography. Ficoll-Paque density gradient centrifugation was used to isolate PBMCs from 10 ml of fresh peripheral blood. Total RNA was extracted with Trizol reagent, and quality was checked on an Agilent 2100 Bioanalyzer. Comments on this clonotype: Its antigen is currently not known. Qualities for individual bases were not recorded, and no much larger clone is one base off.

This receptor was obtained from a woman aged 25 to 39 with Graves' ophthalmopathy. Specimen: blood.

The CDR3 reads as follows: CASSLNRGEQFF. The nucleotides read TGTGCCAGCAGCTTAAATCGGGGAGAGCAGTTCTTC. Rearrangement joined TRBV7-3 to TRBJ2-1; TRBD2 is possibly the D segment (5 matching bases). As encoded in the germline V gene, CDR1 is SGHTA while CDR2 is FQGTGA. V was cut back by 1 base and J by 10 bases, leaving a gap of 8 bases between them. The CDR3 numbers 12 residues from cysteine through phenylalanine. The sequence is cut down to CDR3 DNA, 36 bases in frame from base 1. Extended through the reference TRBV7-3 and TRBJ2-1 proteins, this CDR3 yields the full variable domain: GAGVSQTPSNKVTEKGKYVELRCDPISGHTALYWYRQSLGQGPEFLIYFQGTGAADDSGLPNDRFFAVRPEGSVSTLKIQRTERGDSAVYLCASSLNRGEQFFGPGTRLTVL.